The following is a TCR beta chain sequence with its context. Its specific antigen is unknown. Base-call qualities are not available, and no considerably larger clone is one nucleotide away. The data are from a study of OX40 agonist ivuxolimab in advanced cancers. In terms of the full investigation: Ivuxolimab was an agonistic, fully human IgG2 monoclonal antibody directed against OX40 (CD134), a costimulatory receptor. Three dose-escalation patients achieved partial responses, one with hepatocellular carcinoma and two with cutaneous melanoma. Patients were allowed to have had prior anti-PD-1, anti-PD-L1 or anti-CTLA-4 therapy, and more than 30% of the dose-escalation patients had previously received checkpoint inhibitors. Peripheral TCRbeta sequencing aimed to test whether ivuxolimab altered TCR sequence diversity and caused clonal T-cell expansion. In the dose-escalation cohort, over 65% of patients were male, and the mean age was around 60 years, with a range of 23 to 79. Intravenous ivuxolimab was administered to patients every 2 weeks at six dose levels: 0.01, 0.1, 0.3, 1.5, 3 and 10 mg/kg. The paper describes the monotherapy dose-escalation part (N of about 54 patients) of the phase I trial of ivuxolimab. Of the roughly 51 dose-escalation patients, hepatocellular carcinoma was present in about 20, melanoma in some 15, renal cell carcinoma in 9 and head and neck cancer in 9. Here is what the overall study found, with its caveats: At doses of 0.1 to 3.0 mg/kg, clonal expansion of both CD4+ and CD8+ blood T cells was observed from baseline to week 6. Low levels of normalized T-cell clonal expansion were also seen in some patients who did not respond. In the 0.1-3.0 mg/kg groups, partial responders had among the lowest normalized peripheral clonal expansion, particularly in CD8+ T cells. On average, CD8+ T cells showed more expanded clones than CD4+ T cells after ivuxolimab. Antigen specificity was not determined for the clonally expanded peripheral T cells.

Genomic DNA was extracted from sorted cells for sequencing of the TCRbeta CDR3 region. The immunoSEQ Assay was used for sequencing of TCRbeta CDR3 regions. As stored in TCRdb, this immuneACCESS dataset retains in-frame rearrangements with V and J assigned. A fraction of the clones does not appear; measured against another copy, unresolved V genes explain less than half of the discrepancy, and the remainder lacks a known reason. This sample is represented by around 20,000 clones; just over 70% of them were singletons. Together, the top ten hold around 15% of the sample. Patients with autoimmune disease history or receiving systemic immunosuppression were excluded from the trial. Peripheral blood for TCR sequencing was collected from all dose cohorts at baseline, on cycle 4 day 1, and on cycle 7 day 1. Samples came from an open-label, multicenter, first-in-human phase I dose-escalation trial of ivuxolimab. Adults with locally advanced or metastatic melanoma, renal cell carcinoma, hepatocellular carcinoma or head and neck squamous cell carcinoma were enrolled in the trial. CD4+ and CD8+ T cells were sorted separately from peripheral blood before TCR sequencing.

The CDR3, cysteine through phenylalanine, is 16 amino acids long. The entry retains the CDR3 DNA only, 48 bases that are in frame from base 1. Looking up the germline V gene (reference sequence) yields CDR1 SEHNR and CDR2 FQNEAQ. V drops 1 base and J drops 5 bases, leaving 14 bases in between. The material was CD4+ or CD8+ T cells sorted from blood, obtained in a trial of the OX40 agonist ivuxolimab. The clonotype was recovered from an adult with an advanced solid tumor such as melanoma, head and neck, liver or kidney cancer. Recombination joined TRBV7-9 with TRBJ2-2, with the D gene not clear enough to name. The bases are TGTGCCAGCAGCTTAGGTCCTGCAGTTGAGACCGGGGAGCTGTTTTTT. The translation is CASSLGPAVETGELFF.